The rows below give T cell receptor beta chains drawn from one sample of a study of graft-versus-host responses after intestinal transplantation. Data came from immunoSEQ multiplex PCR; TCRdb stores just in-frame clones and leaves some out. The profile shows approximately 60,000 clones, approximately 88% of them singletons. Specimen: ileum tissue, collected around 350 days after transplant. The receptors originated from a human patient who received an intestinal transplant, so some T cells may come from the graft donor. Each CDR3 is given with its conserved first and last residue. The D gene is left open where the match is weak. Clone size is given for some rows only: seen once, a few or many times, or a class if the clone is expanded.

>-|-|TRBV18|TRBJ2-1
TGTGCCAGCTCAACTAGGGGGGATAATGAGCAGTTCTTC
CASSTRGDNEQFF
>-|-|TRBV5-6|TRBJ1-2
TGTGCCAGCAGCTTCTCAGTCAATGGCTACACCTTC
CASSFSVNGYTF
>few|TRBD1|TRBV6-5|TRBJ2-2
TGTGCCAGCAGACTCAGGGGGCCAGGGTCCGGGGAGCTGTTTTTT
CASRLRGPGSGELFF
>-|TRBD2|TRBV2|TRBJ2-3
TGTGCCAGCAGTCTTGACCCGACTAGCGGGGCGACTAGCACAGATACGCAGTATTTT
CASSLDPTSGATSTDTQYF
>-|TRBD2|TRBV6-5|TRBJ2-1
TGTGCCAGCAGTTGGGGTAGCGGGTCCTACAATGAGCAGTTCTTC
CASSWGSGSYNEQFF
>-|TRBD1|TRBV6-5|TRBJ1-2
TGTGCCAGCAGTCGACAGGGTCACCGCTACACCTTC
CASSRQGHRYTF
>-|TRBD2|TRBV4-1|TRBJ2-2
TGCGCCAGCAGCCAAGATGGGCTAGCGGGAGACACCGGGGAGCTGTTTTTT
CASSQDGLAGDTGELFF
>-|-|TRBV6-5|TRBJ1-2
TGTGCCAGCAGCCCGGACACGGCCTCGGGGGGCTACACCTTC
CASSPDTASGGYTF
>-|TRBD2|TRBV7-3|TRBJ2-1
TGTGCCAGCAGTCCTAACCTAGCGGGGGGGCCAAGGAATGAGCAGTTCTTC
CASSPNLAGGPRNEQFF
>-|-|TRBV4-1|TRBJ2-7
TGCGCCAGCAGCCAATGGGACACCTACGAGCAGTACTTC
CASSQWDTYEQYF
>-|-|TRBV6-1|TRBJ1-4
TGTGCCAGCAGTGAATTCTCAGAGCCAAATGAAAAACTGTTTTTT
CASSEFSEPNEKLFF
>-|-|TRBV18|TRBJ2-7
TGTGCCAGCTCGCGGGGCCGAGGGGAGCAGTACTTC
CASSRGRGEQYF
>-|-|TRBV19|TRBJ2-1
TGTGCCAGTAGTATGTTCGGGTCAATCTCCTACAATGAGCAGTTCTTC
CASSMFGSISYNEQFF
>-|-|TRBV28|TRBJ2-5
TGTGCCAGCAGTACCAGAGATAGGGGAGAGACCCAGTACTTC
CASSTRDRGETQYF
>-|-|TRBV30|TRBJ2-1
TGTGCCTGGAGTGCCGATGAGCAGTTCTTC
CAWSADEQFF
>-|-|TRBV5-1|TRBJ2-7
TGCGCCAGCAGCTTGGGGGGGAAGGACTACGAGCAGTACTTC
CASSLGGKDYEQYF
>-|TRBD1|TRBV4-1|TRBJ2-2
TGCGCCAGCAGCCAGGGGACAGGGGGTTGGGAGCTGTTTTTT
CASSQGTGGWELFF
>-|-|TRBV18|TRBJ2-4
TGTGCCAGCTCACCACCGGCAGGTGGATACTTC
CASSPPAGGYF
>-|-|TRBV9|TRBJ2-5
TGTGCCAGCAGCGTAGTAGGGGATGGACAAGAGACCCAGTACTTC
CASSVVGDGQETQYF
>-|-|TRBV4-1|TRBJ2-7
TGCGCCAGCAGCCGACTCGGAAGTAGCGCCGAGCAGTACTTC
CASSRLGSSAEQYF
>-|TRBD1|TRBV6-5|TRBJ1-1
TGTGCCAGCAGCTGGACAGGGGGTGGGACTGAAGCTTTCTTT
CASSWTGGGTEAFF
>-|-|TRBV11-1|TRBJ2-7
TGTGCCAGCAGCTTAACGGGGGAGCGTGGCTACGAGCAGTACTTC
CASSLTGERGYEQYF
>-|-|TRBV2|TRBJ2-5
TGTGCCAGCAGTGTTGAGGGAGAGACCCAGTACTTC
CASSVEGETQYF
>-|TRBD1|TRBV2|TRBJ1-4
TGTGCCAGCAGTGAAGGGAGGACAGGGATGGAAAAACTGTTTTTT
CASSEGRTGMEKLFF
>-|TRBD1|TRBV28|TRBJ2-2
TGTGCCAGCAGTCCCGATGGCGGGACAGGGAAAGTTTGGAACACCGGGGAGCTGTTTTTT
CASSPDGGTGKVWNTGELFF
>-|TRBD2|TRBV5-1|TRBJ2-7
TGCGCCAGCAGCTCCTACCGATGGCGGGAGCGCTATCTGGGGGAGCAGTACTTC
CASSSYRWRERYLGEQYF
>-|-|TRBV14|TRBJ2-3
TGTGCCAGCAGCCAAGAAAGGGGGAGCACAGATACGCAGTATTTT
CASSQERGSTDTQYF
>-|-|TRBV5-1|TRBJ2-5
TGCGCCAGCAGGTTATCAGCCCTAGGAAGGGAGACCCAGTACTTC
CASRLSALGRETQYF
>once|-|TRBV7-9|TRBJ2-1
TGTGCCAGCATAGCGGATGAGCAGTTCTTC
CASIADEQFF
>-|-|TRBV27|TRBJ1-2
TGTGCCAGCAGTCCCCCCATGACCGATAACTATGGCTACACCTTC
CASSPPMTDNYGYTF
>-|TRBD1|TRBV2|TRBJ2-2
TGTGCCAGCAGTGACGACAGGGCCGGGGAGCTGTTTTTT
CASSDDRAGELFF
>-|-|TRBV7-9|TRBJ1-2
TGTGCCAGCAGCTTAGACAGGTCTACCTATGGCTACACCTTC
CASSLDRSTYGYTF
>-|-|TRBV6-6|TRBJ2-2
TGTGCCAGCAGTTGGGGGGTGAACACCGGGGAGCTGTTTTTT
CASSWGVNTGELFF
>-|-|TRBV27|TRBJ1-1
TGTGCCAGCAGTTTTTTTGGGGGGCGCAGCGCTGAAGCTTTCTTT
CASSFFGGRSAEAFF
>-|-|TRBV5-1|TRBJ1-3
TGCGCCAGCAGCTTGGGGACGGTGGGAAACACCATATATTTT
CASSLGTVGNTIYF
>-|TRBD1|TRBV11-1|TRBJ2-7
TGTGCCAGCAGCTCGCCCGGACAGGGCGCTTACGAGCAGTACTTC
CASSSPGQGAYEQYF
>-|TRBD2|TRBV5-5|TRBJ2-7
TGTGCCAGCAGTTCCGGGACTAGCTGGTCTAATGAGCAGTACTTC
CASSSGTSWSNEQYF
>-|-|TRBV7-2|TRBJ2-3
TGTGCCAGCAGCGACGGGACGACTAGCACAGATACGCAGTATTTT
CASSDGTTSTDTQYF
>-|-|TRBV7-9|TRBJ1-5
TGTGCCAGCAGTTCGACAGTTAGCAATCAGCCCCAGCATTTT
CASSSTVSNQPQHF
>-|-|TRBV2|TRBJ1-1
TGTGCCAGCAGTGCGTTGGGGACTGAAGCTTTCTTT
CASSALGTEAFF
>-|-|TRBV11-2|TRBJ2-1
TGTGCCAGCAGCTTATTCCGATTGAGCTCCTACAATGAGCAGTTCTTC
CASSLFRLSSYNEQFF
>-|-|TRBV28|TRBJ2-7
TGTGCCAGCAGTTTGGTGGTCCTAAATTCCGAGCAGTACTTC
CASSLVVLNSEQYF
>-|-|TRBV6-1|TRBJ2-3
TGTGCCAGCAGTGAAGCGAGGTCCAGGGTAGCAGATACGCAGTATTTT
CASSEARSRVADTQYF
>-|-|TRBV27|TRBJ2-5
TGTGCCAGCAGTTTAGACAGCCAAGAGACCCAGTACTTC
CASSLDSQETQYF
>-|-|TRBV19|TRBJ1-5
TGTGCCAGTAGTATAGGAGCGGGGGGGAGGCCCCAGCATTTT
CASSIGAGGRPQHF
>-|-|TRBV6-5|TRBJ1-5
TGTGCCAGCAGTTACTCGTCGGGGGGCGGACCGCCCCAGCATTTT
CASSYSSGGGPPQHF
>-|-|TRBV28|TRBJ1-3
TGTGCCAGCAGTTTAAGCCACAGGCGGGACTCTGGAAACACCATATATTTT
CASSLSHRRDSGNTIYF
>-|-|TRBV5-1|TRBJ2-5
TGCGCCAGCAGCTTCGGTGGCGGGGAGACCCAGTACTTC
CASSFGGGETQYF
>-|-|TRBV2|TRBJ1-1
TGTGCCAGCAGTCTCCGGGGGCTAGTAGGGGATGAAGCTTTCTTT
CASSLRGLVGDEAFF
>-|TRBD2|TRBV7-9|TRBJ2-7
TGTGCCAGCAGCTTACTAGCGGGTGACTACGAGCAGTACTTC
CASSLLAGDYEQYF
>-|-|TRBV19|TRBJ2-3
TGTGCCAGTAGTAGGGCAGGGTCTCCAGATACGCAGTATTTT
CASSRAGSPDTQYF
>-|-|TRBV5-1|TRBJ2-3
TGCGCCAGCAGCCTGCAAAGCACAGATACGCAGTATTTT
CASSLQSTDTQYF
>medium-sized|-|TRBV2|TRBJ2-7
TGTGCCAGCAGTGAAGCGCACGGTTTACTCTACGAGCAGTACTTC
CASSEAHGLLYEQYF
>-|-|TRBV7-3|TRBJ1-2
TGTGCCAGCAGCTCTGGGACGGCCTCTAACTATGGCTACACCTTC
CASSSGTASNYGYTF
>-|-|TRBV4-3|TRBJ1-1
TGCGCCAGCAGCCAAGACAGAAACACTGAAGCTTTCTTT
CASSQDRNTEAFF
>few|-|TRBV6-5|TRBJ1-4
TGTGCCAGCAGTGCCCTGGGCAAGGGGAATGAAAAACTGTTTTTT
CASSALGKGNEKLFF